A selection of T cell receptor beta chains follows, all from one sample in a study of identifying expanded T cells in peripheral blood. Generated by immunoSEQ multiplex PCR, the TCRdb table keeps only in-frame clones and is missing some. This table has roughly 130,000 clones, 86% appearing once. The material sequenced was blood. These receptors were obtained from a person aged 18 to 70 in good health. The CDR3 runs from the conserved cysteine through the conserved F or W. The D gene is left open where the match is weak. Expanded clones are given a class, and other clones once, few, many or no size at all.

v_gene	abundance	d_gene	j_gene	CDR3aa	CDR3nt
TRBV4-1	.	TRBD2	TRBJ2-1	CASSQERGEQFF	TGCGCCAGCAGCCAGGAGCGGGGAGAGCAGTTCTTC
TRBV7-2	.	TRBD1	TRBJ2-3	CASSFRDRGQGTQCF	TGTGCCAGCAGCTTCCGGGACAGGGGGCAAGGTACGCAGTGTTTT
TRBV9	.	.	TRBJ2-2	CASSPRRLSTGELFF	TGTGCCAGCAGCCCCCGTCGTTTGAGCACCGGGGAGCTGTTTTTT
TRBV15	few	.	TRBJ1-5	CATSRDSRQPQHF	TGTGCCACCAGCAGAGATTCACGTCAGCCCCAGCATTTT
TRBV30	.	.	TRBJ2-1	CAWSVGASSYNEQFF	TGTGCCTGGAGTGTGGGGGCGAGCTCCTACAATGAGCAGTTCTTC
TRBV10-3	once	TRBD2	TRBJ2-1	CAISESRLAGVPCEQFF	TGTGCCATCAGTGAGTCGCGACTAGCGGGAGTTCCTTGTGAGCAGTTCTTC
TRBV7-9	.	.	TRBJ2-5	CASSLNQETQYF	TGTGCCAGCAGTTTGAACCAAGAGACCCAGTACTTC
TRBV5-6	once	TRBD1	TRBJ2-2	CASSIFYRGPGELFF	TGTGCCAGCAGCATATTTTACAGGGGTCCCGGGGAGCTGTTTTTT
TRBV15	.	.	TRBJ1-4	CATSREGWSNEKLFF	TGTGCCACCAGCAGAGAGGGGTGGTCTAATGAAAAACTGTTTTTT
TRBV28	.	.	TRBJ2-3	CASSLRDTQYF	TGTGCCAGCAGTTTAAGAGATACGCAGTATTTT
TRBV5-1	once	TRBD2	TRBJ2-5	CASSSGTSIQETQYF	TGCGCCAGCAGCTCCGGGACTAGCATACAAGAGACCCAGTACTTC
TRBV7-6	.	.	TRBJ1-6	CASSSGQLNSPLHF	TGTGCCAGCAGCTCGGGACAACTTAATTCACCCCTCCACTTT
TRBV9	.	.	TRBJ2-7	CASSVEGTLSSYEQYF	TGTGCCAGCAGCGTAGAGGGAACCCTGTCCTCCTACGAGCAGTACTTC
TRBV28	once	TRBD1	TRBJ1-5	CASTARGRGGNQPQHF	TGTGCCAGCACAGCCAGGGGGCGCGGGGGCAATCAGCCCCAGCATTTT
TRBV4-3	.	.	TRBJ1-5	CASSQEAFQPQHF	TGCGCCAGCAGCCAAGAAGCGTTTCAGCCCCAGCATTTT
TRBV6-1	.	.	TRBJ1-1	CASSEAARQNTEAFF	TGTGCCAGCAGTGAAGCGGCCCGCCAGAACACTGAAGCTTTCTTT
TRBV7-9	.	.	TRBJ2-1	CASSFVPEQLYNEQFF	TGTGCCAGCAGCTTCGTTCCCGAGCAGTTATACAATGAGCAGTTCTTC